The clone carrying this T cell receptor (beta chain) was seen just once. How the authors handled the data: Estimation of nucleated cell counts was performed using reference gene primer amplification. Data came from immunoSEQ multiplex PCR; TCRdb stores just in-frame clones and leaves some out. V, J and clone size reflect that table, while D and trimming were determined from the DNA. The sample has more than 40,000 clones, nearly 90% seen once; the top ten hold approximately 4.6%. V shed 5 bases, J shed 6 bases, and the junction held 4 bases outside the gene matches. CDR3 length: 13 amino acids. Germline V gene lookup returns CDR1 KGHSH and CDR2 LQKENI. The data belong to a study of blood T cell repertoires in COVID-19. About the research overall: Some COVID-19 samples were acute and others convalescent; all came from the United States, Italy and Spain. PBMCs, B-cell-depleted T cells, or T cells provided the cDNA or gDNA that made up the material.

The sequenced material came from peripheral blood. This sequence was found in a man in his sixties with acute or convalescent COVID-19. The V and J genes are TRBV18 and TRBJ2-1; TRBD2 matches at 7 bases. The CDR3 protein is CASSTSSGNEQFF. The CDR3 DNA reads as TGTGCCAGCTCAACTTCTAGCGGCAATGAGCAGTTCTTC.